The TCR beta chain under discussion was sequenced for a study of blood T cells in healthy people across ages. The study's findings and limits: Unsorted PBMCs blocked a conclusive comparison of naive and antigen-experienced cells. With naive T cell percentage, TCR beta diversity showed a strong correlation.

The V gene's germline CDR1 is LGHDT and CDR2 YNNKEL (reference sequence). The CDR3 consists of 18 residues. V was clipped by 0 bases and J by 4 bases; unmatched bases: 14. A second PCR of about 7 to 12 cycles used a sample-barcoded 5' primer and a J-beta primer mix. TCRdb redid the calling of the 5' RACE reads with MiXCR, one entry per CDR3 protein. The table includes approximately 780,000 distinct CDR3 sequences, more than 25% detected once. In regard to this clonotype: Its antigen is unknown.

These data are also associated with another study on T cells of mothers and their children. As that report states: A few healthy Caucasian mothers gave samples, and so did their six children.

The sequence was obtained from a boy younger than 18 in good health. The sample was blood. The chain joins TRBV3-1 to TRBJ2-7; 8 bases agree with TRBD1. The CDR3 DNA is TGTGCCAGCAGCCAAGATGGGGCAGGGGGCGTTTCCGGGTACGAGCAGTACTTC. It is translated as CASSQDGAGGVSGYEQYF.